These T cell receptor beta chains were read from a single sample in a study of shared clonotypes between healthy human individuals. Method: immunoSEQ multiplex PCR; TCRdb's copy keeps in-frame clones and lacks some. Of 2 million to 3 million clones in the sample, 93% were seen once. Sample: naive CD4+ T cells from PBMCs. All receptors come from a man aged 18 to 30 in good health. Some clones in this sample may be carry-over from other donors' samples. The CDR3 runs from the conserved cysteine through the conserved F or W. D genes are given only for firm matches. Size tells how often a clone was seen (once, few, many) or the class of an expanded clone, and some rows leave it out.

cdr3_nt cdr3_aa j_call clone_size cdr3_length v_call d_call
TGTGCCAGCAGCGCCCCTGCCTTTACAGATACGCAGTATTTT CASSAPAFTDTQYF TRBJ2-3 . 14 TRBV7-2 .
TGTGCCAGCATGATACAGGATTCAAACAATGAGCAGTTCTTC CASMIQDSNNEQFF TRBJ2-1 . 14 TRBV7-8 .
TGCGCCAGCAGCGAGGGAGGCTATAGCAATCAGCCCCAGCATTTT CASSEGGYSNQPQHF TRBJ1-5 . 15 TRBV5-1 .
TGTGCCAGCAAGGACAGATCAGCTAACTATGGCTACACCTTC CASKDRSANYGYTF TRBJ1-2 . 14 TRBV2 .
TGTGCCAGTACCCCCCGTGGGGACCACTATGGCTACACCTTC CASTPRGDHYGYTF TRBJ1-2 few 14 TRBV19 .
TGTGCCAGCAGCCAAGCTAGCTCCTACAATGAGCAGTTCTTC CASSQASSYNEQFF TRBJ2-1 . 14 TRBV9 .
TGTGCCAGCAGTTTAGCAGGGGGACCCACTGAAGCTTTCTTT CASSLAGGPTEAFF TRBJ1-1 . 14 TRBV28 TRBD1
TGTGCCAGCAGCGTGGGACTCGTTAGCACAGATACGCAGTATTTT CASSVGLVSTDTQYF TRBJ2-3 . 15 TRBV9 .
TGTGCCAGCAGTGCGGGGACACCCTACTACGAGCAGTACTTC CASSAGTPYYEQYF TRBJ2-7 . 14 TRBV6-5 .
TGTGCCACCAGCAGAGAGGCGGGGATGGGCGAGCAGTACTTC CATSREAGMGEQYF TRBJ2-7 . 14 TRBV15 .
TGTGCCAGCAGCTCCCTGGGGCTAATAGGTATAGGCGAGCAGTTCTTC CASSSLGLIGIGEQFF TRBJ2-1 . 16 TRBV28 .
TGTGCCAGCAGTTCCCCTTGGCCAGGGGAGTTCTTC CASSSPWPGEFF TRBJ2-1 once 12 TRBV27 .
TGTGCCAGTAGTCTCGTGAATCAGCCCCAGCATTTT CASSLVNQPQHF TRBJ1-5 . 12 TRBV19 .
TGCGCCAGCAGCTTCCTCAGGAAAGCGGGAGGGGAGACCCAGTACTTC CASSFLRKAGGETQYF TRBJ2-5 . 16 TRBV5-1 TRBD2
TGTGCCAGCAGCGATCGGACTAGCGGGAACAATGAGCAGTTCTTC CASSDRTSGNNEQFF TRBJ2-1 . 15 TRBV9 TRBD2
TGCGCCAGCAGCTCACTAGCGGGAGGGACCACAGATACGCAGTATTTT CASSSLAGGTTDTQYF TRBJ2-3 . 16 TRBV5-1 TRBD2
TGTGCCAGCAGCGAAAGCCATATCTCCTACGAGCAGTACTTC CASSESHISYEQYF TRBJ2-7 . 14 TRBV9 .
TGTGCCAGCAGGGGGGGAGGGACCTACGAGCAGTACTTC CASRGGGTYEQYF TRBJ2-7 . 13 TRBV6-5 TRBD2
TGTGCCAGCAGCTCCGGGCACCTCTATGGCTACACCTTC CASSSGHLYGYTF TRBJ1-2 . 13 TRBV14 .
TGCGCCAGCAGCCCGAAGCGGGGTAGTAGGGACACCGGGGAGCTGTTTTTT CASSPKRGSRDTGELFF TRBJ2-2 . 17 TRBV5-1 TRBD2
TGTGCCAGCAGTTACGTTGATACGCAGTATTTT CASSYVDTQYF TRBJ2-3 once 11 TRBV6-6 .
TGTGCCAGCAGGGCCCTCGACTCAAGCTACGAGCAGTACTTC CASRALDSSYEQYF TRBJ2-7 . 14 TRBV28 .
TGCGCCAGCAGCCAAGATTCCAGGTTCACTGAAGCTTTCTTT CASSQDSRFTEAFF TRBJ1-1 . 14 TRBV4-3 .
TGTGCCAGCAGCCCCGGCGCTCAGATCTATGGCTACACCTTC CASSPGAQIYGYTF TRBJ1-2 . 14 TRBV9 .
TGTGCCAGCAGCTTAGCTACCTATGGCTACACCTTC CASSLATYGYTF TRBJ1-2 once 12 TRBV11-2 .
TGTGCCAGCAGCTTAAGGGTAGGGGCTTTCTTT CASSLRVGAFF TRBJ1-1 . 11 TRBV7-9 .
TGTGCCAGCAGCTTACTTGGGGGTCCGGGGACCCAGTACTTC CASSLLGGPGTQYF TRBJ2-5 . 14 TRBV7-8 .
TGTGCCTGGAGCTTGGGGGATCATCAGCCCCAGCATTTT CAWSLGDHQPQHF TRBJ1-5 . 13 TRBV30 .
TGTGCCAGTAGGGGACGTGCGGGAGGATCAGATACGCAGTATTTT CASRGRAGGSDTQYF TRBJ2-3 . 15 TRBV19 TRBD2
TGTGCCAGTAGTATACAGACGGGGAACACTGAAGCTTTCTTT CASSIQTGNTEAFF TRBJ1-1 . 14 TRBV19 .
TGCAGCGTCGCGAGACAGGGTGGAGAGACCCAGTACTTC CSVARQGGETQYF TRBJ2-5 . 13 TRBV29-1 TRBD1
TGCAGCGGCATGCACACCTACGAGCAGTACTTC CSGMHTYEQYF TRBJ2-7 once 11 TRBV29-1 .
TGTGCCAGCCAGGGGGCGCAAGGGGCCAACGTCCTGACTTTC CASQGAQGANVLTF TRBJ2-6 . 14 TRBV28 TRBD1
TGCGCCAGCAGCTTGGAATTGGGCAGTACAGAGACCCAGTACTTC CASSLELGSTETQYF TRBJ2-5 once 15 TRBV5-1 .
TGTGCCGCCAGCCACAGCGACAGGGGGTCCAACGAGCAGTACTTC CAASHSDRGSNEQYF TRBJ2-7 . 15 TRBV6-1 TRBD1